This is a list of T cell receptor beta chains from one sample in a study of cytomegalovirus exposure and HLA in healthy donors. Produced via immunoSEQ multiplex PCR; TCRdb's table is partial and in-frame only. The table lists 150,000 to 200,000 clones, 80% of them singletons, with 0.5% to 0.8% in the top ten. Material for sequencing was PBMCs. These receptors came from a boy younger than 18 in good health and CMV-seronegative. CDR3s include the opening cysteine and the closing phenylalanine or tryptophan. The D gene is left open where the match is weak. Size values are once, few and many counts, or a class for expanded clones, and some rows have none.

CDR3nt: TGTGCTAGCGAGCAGGGGCCCGATACGCAGTATTTT
CDR3aa: CASEQGPDTQYF
v_gene: TRBV12-5
abundance: -
d_gene: -
j_gene: TRBJ2-3

CDR3nt: TGTGCCAGCAGTGGGGACAGGGGCGACGGCTACACCTTC
CDR3aa: CASSGDRGDGYTF
v_gene: TRBV6-1
abundance: -
d_gene: TRBD1
j_gene: TRBJ1-2

CDR3nt: TGCGCCAGCAGACAGGGCCCGGGGACTGAAGCTTTCTTT
CDR3aa: CASRQGPGTEAFF
v_gene: TRBV5-1
abundance: -
d_gene: -
j_gene: TRBJ1-1

CDR3nt: TGTGCCAGCAGTGCTTCGACGGGTAGCACAGATACGCAGTATTTT
CDR3aa: CASSASTGSTDTQYF
v_gene: TRBV6-5
abundance: few
d_gene: -
j_gene: TRBJ2-3

CDR3nt: TGTGCCAGCAGCCCGATGCACGGAGTAGGACAGCCCCAGCATTTT
CDR3aa: CASSPMHGVGQPQHF
v_gene: TRBV9
abundance: -
d_gene: -
j_gene: TRBJ1-5

CDR3nt: TGCGCCAGCAGCCATCTTGGGGGCGACTATGGCTACACCTTC
CDR3aa: CASSHLGGDYGYTF
v_gene: TRBV4-1
abundance: once
d_gene: -
j_gene: TRBJ1-2

CDR3nt: TGTGCCAGCAGCCAGGACAGGGGTAACTATGGCTACACCTTC
CDR3aa: CASSQDRGNYGYTF
v_gene: TRBV7-8
abundance: -
d_gene: TRBD1
j_gene: TRBJ1-2

CDR3nt: TGTGCCAGCAGCAACCCGACAGGGCAAGTAACTAATGAAAAACTGTTTTTT
CDR3aa: CASSNPTGQVTNEKLFF
v_gene: TRBV11-3
abundance: -
d_gene: TRBD1
j_gene: TRBJ1-4

CDR3nt: TGCGCCAGCAGCTTGTGGACTAGCGGCGATGAGCAGTTCTTC
CDR3aa: CASSLWTSGDEQFF
v_gene: TRBV5-1
abundance: -
d_gene: TRBD2
j_gene: TRBJ2-1

CDR3nt: TGCAGCGTTGAACGTCAGGGCGGAAACACCATATATTTT
CDR3aa: CSVERQGGNTIYF
v_gene: TRBV29-1
abundance: -
d_gene: -
j_gene: TRBJ1-3

CDR3nt: TGCAGCGTTGTGGACCCTGGACAGGGTGGTGAAAAACTGTTTTTT
CDR3aa: CSVVDPGQGGEKLFF
v_gene: TRBV29-1
abundance: few
d_gene: TRBD1
j_gene: TRBJ1-4

CDR3nt: TGTGCCAGCTCACTGTTACCGACGACAGAATTCTATGGCTACACCTTC
CDR3aa: CASSLLPTTEFYGYTF
v_gene: TRBV18
abundance: -
d_gene: -
j_gene: TRBJ1-2

CDR3nt: TGTGCCAGTAGTATTGCGGGCCATCAGCCCCAGCATTTT
CDR3aa: CASSIAGHQPQHF
v_gene: TRBV19
abundance: -
d_gene: -
j_gene: TRBJ1-5

CDR3nt: TGTGCCAGCAGCTTAGAGTTACCGAACACTGAAGCTTTCTTT
CDR3aa: CASSLELPNTEAFF
v_gene: TRBV5-4
abundance: -
d_gene: -
j_gene: TRBJ1-1

CDR3nt: TGTGCCAGCAGCTTGCTGACAGGGGGCCTCTACGAGCAGTACTTC
CDR3aa: CASSLLTGGLYEQYF
v_gene: TRBV5-6
abundance: -
d_gene: TRBD1
j_gene: TRBJ2-7

CDR3nt: TGTGCCAGCAGCGGGGGACTAGCGGGGGGGAGCGGCACAGATACGCAGTATTTT
CDR3aa: CASSGGLAGGSGTDTQYF
v_gene: TRBV11-3
abundance: -
d_gene: TRBD2
j_gene: TRBJ2-3

CDR3nt: TGTGCCATCAGTGATAAGGAGAGTCCGTTAGGCGAGCAGTACTTC
CDR3aa: CAISDKESPLGEQYF
v_gene: TRBV10-3
abundance: -
d_gene: -
j_gene: TRBJ2-7

CDR3nt: TGTGCCAGCTCACCAGGGACTCTCAATCAGCCCCAGCATTTT
CDR3aa: CASSPGTLNQPQHF
v_gene: TRBV18
abundance: -
d_gene: -
j_gene: TRBJ1-5

CDR3nt: TGTGCCTGGAGTGCCCCTTGGCGGGGTCAAGAGACCCAGTACTTC
CDR3aa: CAWSAPWRGQETQYF
v_gene: TRBV30
abundance: -
d_gene: -
j_gene: TRBJ2-5

CDR3nt: TGTGCCAGCAGCTTAGAGGGAGGCTACGAGCAGTACTTC
CDR3aa: CASSLEGGYEQYF
v_gene: TRBV11-3
abundance: -
d_gene: -
j_gene: TRBJ2-7

CDR3nt: TGTGCCAGCAGCTCACACGGACAGGGGCAAAATTCACCCCTCCACTTT
CDR3aa: CASSSHGQGQNSPLHF
v_gene: TRBV9
abundance: -
d_gene: TRBD1
j_gene: TRBJ1-6

CDR3nt: TGTGCCAGTAGGAAATCACAGGGTAAGGGGGACAATGAGCAGTTCTTC
CDR3aa: CASRKSQGKGDNEQFF
v_gene: TRBV19
abundance: once
d_gene: -
j_gene: TRBJ2-1

CDR3nt: TGCGCCAGCAGCTTGTCGAACCAGGATTACACCTTC
CDR3aa: CASSLSNQDYTF
v_gene: TRBV5-1
abundance: -
d_gene: -
j_gene: TRBJ1-2

CDR3nt: TGTGCCAGCACCCTAACTGCCTACAATGAGCAGTTCTTC
CDR3aa: CASTLTAYNEQFF
v_gene: TRBV6-6
abundance: -
d_gene: -
j_gene: TRBJ2-1

CDR3nt: TGTGCCAGCAGTGCCACAGGGCACACTGAAGCTTTCTTT
CDR3aa: CASSATGHTEAFF
v_gene: TRBV2
abundance: -
d_gene: -
j_gene: TRBJ1-1

CDR3nt: TGTGCCAGCAGCTGGCCTGGACTAGCGGGTTCCTACGAGCAGTACTTC
CDR3aa: CASSWPGLAGSYEQYF
v_gene: TRBV11-2
abundance: -
d_gene: TRBD2
j_gene: TRBJ2-7

CDR3nt: TGTGCCAGCAGCGGGGAGGGCCTTGGCTTTGGAAACACCATATATTTT
CDR3aa: CASSGEGLGFGNTIYF
v_gene: TRBV9
abundance: few
d_gene: -
j_gene: TRBJ1-3

CDR3nt: TGTGCCAGTAGTATTGCCCGAAGCCTGAACACTGAAGCTTTCTTT
CDR3aa: CASSIARSLNTEAFF
v_gene: TRBV19
abundance: -
d_gene: -
j_gene: TRBJ1-1

CDR3nt: TGTGCCAGCAGCTTATCAGTTTTCTCTGGAAACACCATATATTTT
CDR3aa: CASSLSVFSGNTIYF
v_gene: TRBV11-2
abundance: few
d_gene: -
j_gene: TRBJ1-3

CDR3nt: TGTGCCAGCAGCGAGACAGGTACTGGAAACACCATATATTTT
CDR3aa: CASSETGTGNTIYF
v_gene: TRBV2
abundance: once
d_gene: -
j_gene: TRBJ1-3

CDR3nt: TGTGCCTGGAGTGTACTAGCGGAGCCGTTTGATACGCAGTATTTT
CDR3aa: CAWSVLAEPFDTQYF
v_gene: TRBV30
abundance: -
d_gene: TRBD2
j_gene: TRBJ2-3

CDR3nt: TGTGCCAGCTCACCTCTAGCGGTGATGTACGAGCAGTACTTC
CDR3aa: CASSPLAVMYEQYF
v_gene: TRBV18
abundance: -
d_gene: TRBD2
j_gene: TRBJ2-7

CDR3nt: TGTGCCAGCAGTTACGAACAGGGTGAAGCTTTCTTT
CDR3aa: CASSYEQGEAFF
v_gene: TRBV6-6
abundance: -
d_gene: -
j_gene: TRBJ1-1

CDR3nt: TGTGCCAGCAGCATGCCGACAGGGGTGAACACTGAAGCTTTCTTT
CDR3aa: CASSMPTGVNTEAFF
v_gene: TRBV5-4
abundance: once
d_gene: TRBD1
j_gene: TRBJ1-1

CDR3nt: TGTGCCAGCAGCCACGGGGGACTAAGGGAAAAACTGTTTTTT
CDR3aa: CASSHGGLREKLFF
v_gene: TRBV5-6
abundance: few
d_gene: -
j_gene: TRBJ1-4

CDR3nt: TGTGCCAGCTCACCACAGGGGAACCCTAACACTGAAGCTTTCTTT
CDR3aa: CASSPQGNPNTEAFF
v_gene: TRBV18
abundance: -
d_gene: -
j_gene: TRBJ1-1